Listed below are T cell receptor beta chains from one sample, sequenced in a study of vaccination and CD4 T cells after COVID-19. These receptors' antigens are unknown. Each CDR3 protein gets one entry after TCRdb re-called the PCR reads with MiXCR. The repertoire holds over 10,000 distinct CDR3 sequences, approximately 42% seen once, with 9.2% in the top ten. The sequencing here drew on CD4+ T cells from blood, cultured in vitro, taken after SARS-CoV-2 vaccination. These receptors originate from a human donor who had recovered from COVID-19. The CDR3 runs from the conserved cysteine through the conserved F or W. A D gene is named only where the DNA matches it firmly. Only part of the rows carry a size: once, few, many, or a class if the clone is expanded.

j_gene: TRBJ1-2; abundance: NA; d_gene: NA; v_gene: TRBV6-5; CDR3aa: CASSYSPDSNYGYTF; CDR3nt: TGTGCCAGCAGTTACTCGCCCGACAGTAACTATGGCTACACCTTC
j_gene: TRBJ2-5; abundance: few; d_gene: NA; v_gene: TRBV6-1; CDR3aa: CASSESTVLRREETQYF; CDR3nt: TGTGCCAGCAGTGAATCTACAGTATTACGGAGGGAAGAGACCCAGTACTTC
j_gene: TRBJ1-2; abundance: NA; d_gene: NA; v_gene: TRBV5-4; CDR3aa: CASSSADSAQRDGYTF; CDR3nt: TGTGCCAGCAGCTCCGCGGACAGCGCCCAAAGGGATGGCTACACCTTC
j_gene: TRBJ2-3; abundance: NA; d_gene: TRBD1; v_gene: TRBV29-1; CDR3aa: CSVSGTGNTDTQYF; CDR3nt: TGCAGCGTCTCCGGGACAGGTAACACAGATACGCAGTATTTT
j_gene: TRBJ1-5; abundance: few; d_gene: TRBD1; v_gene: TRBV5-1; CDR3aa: CASSTDRGGPQHF; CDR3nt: TGCGCCAGCAGCACGGACAGGGGTGGGCCCCAGCATTTT
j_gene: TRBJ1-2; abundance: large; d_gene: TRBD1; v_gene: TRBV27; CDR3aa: CASSTGNYGYTF; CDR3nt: TGTGCCAGCTCGACAGGGAACTATGGCTACACCTTC
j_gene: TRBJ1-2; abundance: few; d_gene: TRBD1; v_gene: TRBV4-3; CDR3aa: CASSHAGTGPVYTF; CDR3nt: TGCGCCAGCAGCCACGCCGGGACAGGTCCAGTCTACACCTTC
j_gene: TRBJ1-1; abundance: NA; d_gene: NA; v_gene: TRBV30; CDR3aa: CAWSVIRGTVNTEAFF; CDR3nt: TGTGCCTGGAGTGTAATTCGGGGGACGGTGAACACTGAAGCTTTCTTT
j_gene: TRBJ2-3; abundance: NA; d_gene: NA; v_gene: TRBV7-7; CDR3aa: CASSFSRQDTQYF; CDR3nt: TGTGCCAGCAGCTTTTCACGGCAGGATACGCAGTATTTT
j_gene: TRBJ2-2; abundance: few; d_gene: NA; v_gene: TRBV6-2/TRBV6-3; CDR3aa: CASSYYARELFF; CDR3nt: TGTGCCAGCAGTTACTACGCCAGGGAGCTGTTTTTT
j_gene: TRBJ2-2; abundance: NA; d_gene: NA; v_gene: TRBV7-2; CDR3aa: CASSLEVPGELFF; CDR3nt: TGTGCCAGCAGCTTAGAGGTCCCCGGGGAGCTGTTTTTT
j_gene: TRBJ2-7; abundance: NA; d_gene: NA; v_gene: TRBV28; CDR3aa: CASSSPPRSYEQYF; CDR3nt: TGTGCCAGCAGTTCCCCCCCAAGGAGCTACGAGCAGTACTTC
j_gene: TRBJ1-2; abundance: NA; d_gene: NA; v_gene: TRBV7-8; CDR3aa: CASSLQGTAGYTF; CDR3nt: TGTGCCAGCAGCTTACAGGGAACCGCTGGCTACACCTTC
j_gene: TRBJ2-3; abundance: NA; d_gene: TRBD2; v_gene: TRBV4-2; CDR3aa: CASSQASSGGDLTDTQYF; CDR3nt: TGTGCCAGCAGCCAAGCCTCTAGCGGGGGCGACCTCACAGATACGCAGTATTTT
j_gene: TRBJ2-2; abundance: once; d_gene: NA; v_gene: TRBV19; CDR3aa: CATARTTYTGELFF; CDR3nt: TGTGCCACCGCTAGGACAACCTACACCGGGGAGCTGTTTTTT
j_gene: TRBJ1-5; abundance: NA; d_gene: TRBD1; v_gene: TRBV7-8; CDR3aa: CASSPGQGRGPQHF; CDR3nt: TGTGCCAGCAGCCCCGGACAGGGGCGAGGGCCCCAGCATTTT
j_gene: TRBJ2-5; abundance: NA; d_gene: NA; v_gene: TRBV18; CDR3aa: CASSPLGLVETQYF; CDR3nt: TGTGCCAGCTCACCACTGGGTTTGGTAGAGACCCAGTACTTC
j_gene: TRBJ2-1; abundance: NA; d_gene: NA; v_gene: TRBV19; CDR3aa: CASSIPGRSYNEQFF; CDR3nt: TGTGCCAGTAGTATCCCCGGGAGATCCTACAATGAGCAGTTCTTC
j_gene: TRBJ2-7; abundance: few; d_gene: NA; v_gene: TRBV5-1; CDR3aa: CASSLHDEQYF; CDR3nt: TGCGCCAGCAGCTTACACGACGAGCAGTACTTC
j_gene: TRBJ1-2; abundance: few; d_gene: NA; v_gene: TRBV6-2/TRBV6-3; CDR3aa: CAAWRGTNYGYTF; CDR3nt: TGTGCCGCCTGGCGGGGAACGAACTATGGCTACACCTTC
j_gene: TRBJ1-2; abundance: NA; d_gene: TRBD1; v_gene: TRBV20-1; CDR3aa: CSARVQGADNYGYTF; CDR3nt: TGCAGTGCTAGAGTCCAGGGGGCGGACAACTATGGCTACACCTTC
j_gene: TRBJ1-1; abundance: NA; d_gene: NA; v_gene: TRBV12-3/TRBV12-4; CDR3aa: CASSLAGVNTEAFF; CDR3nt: TGTGCCAGCAGTTTAGCCGGGGTGAACACTGAAGCTTTCTTT